A single T cell receptor beta chain is shown here with its context. Its antigen is unidentified. The junction departs from germline at one end; a sequencing error may be responsible. Those who donated were healthy HIV-negative adults, with no recent acute infections or vaccinations reported. Splitting the CD4+ cells yielded a CD45RA+ naive subset and a CD45RA-negative memory subset. This sample is drawn from a study of shared clonotypes between healthy human individuals. It was around 180 ng DNA, 28,000 or so T cell genomes, that sorted-subset replicate PCRs used. TCRdb keeps only in-frame clones here, not all; method: immunoSEQ multiplex PCR. The sample holds about 2 million clones; roughly 95% are singletons and the top ten take more than 0.1%. Germline V lookup: CDR1 SSHAT, CDR2 FNYEAQ (reference sequence). The CDR3 consists of 15 residues. Findings of the study overall: Shared clonotypes across all four donors exceeded non-shared ones in generation probability.

This sequence was found in a man younger than 35 in good health. The chain uses TRBV7-7 and TRBJ1-2; TRBD1 matches at 7 bases. Material for sequencing was naive CD4+ T cells sorted from blood. Subset in this sample: CD45RA+ positively selected. The CDR3 loop is CASTTGRGSNYGYTF. CDR3 sequence (DNA): TGTGCTAGCACGACGGGCAGGGGGTCGAACTATGGCTACACCTTC.